This T cell receptor beta chain was obtained from a study of OX40 agonist ivuxolimab in advanced cancers. Study-wide context: Prior anti-PD-1, anti-PD-L1 or anti-CTLA-4 therapy did not bar entry, and roughly 40% had some.

Blood got drawn at baseline, again on cycle 4 day 1, and then on cycle 7 day 1. Here immunoSEQ multiplex PCR was the method, and the copy in TCRdb shows in-frame clones only, minus some. Of about 71,000 clones listed, around 80% are singletons. Study-level points and caveats: No antigen was identified for the clonally expanded peripheral T cells. Partial responders treated at 0.1-3.0 mg/kg exhibited clonal expansion among the lowest measured.

Worth noting for this clone: As yet, its antigen is unknown.

The TCR originated in an adult with an advanced solid tumor such as melanoma, head and neck, liver or kidney cancer. The source was CD4+ or CD8+ T cells sorted from blood, collected in a trial of the OX40 agonist ivuxolimab.

The CDR3, as DNA: TGTGCCAGCAGCCAGGGACACGGCTCCTACGAGCAGTACTTC. Its protein product is CASSQGHGSYEQYF. The rearrangement joins TRBV7-8 to TRBJ2-7; TRBD1 is a possible D gene (6 bases). The CDR3 contains 14 residues. Germline-derived CDR1 and CDR2 are SGHVS and FQNEAQ. V shed 5 bases and J shed 0 bases, with 11 bases lying between them.